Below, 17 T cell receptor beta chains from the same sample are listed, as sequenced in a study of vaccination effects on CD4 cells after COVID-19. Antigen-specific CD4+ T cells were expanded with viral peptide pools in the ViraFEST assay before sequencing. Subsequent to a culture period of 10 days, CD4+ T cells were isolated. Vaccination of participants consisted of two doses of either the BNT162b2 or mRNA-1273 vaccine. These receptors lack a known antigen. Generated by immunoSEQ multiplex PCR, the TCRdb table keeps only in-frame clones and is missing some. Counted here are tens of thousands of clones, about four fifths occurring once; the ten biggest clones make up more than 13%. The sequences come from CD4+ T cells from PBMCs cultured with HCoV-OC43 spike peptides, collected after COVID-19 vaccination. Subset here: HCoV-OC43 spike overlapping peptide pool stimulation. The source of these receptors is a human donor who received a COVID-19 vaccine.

CDR3 nucleotides: TGTGCCAGCAGTTTATCTGGAGTCGGGGGTTACGAGCAGTACTTC. Translating it yields CASSLSGVGGYEQYF. This chain uses TRBV27 with TRBJ2-7; D is possibly TRBD2 (6 bases). V dropped 0 bases and J dropped 4 bases, with 13 bases sitting between them. Germline V CDR1 and CDR2: MNHEY, SMNVEV (reference sequence). The CDR3 is 15 residues long.

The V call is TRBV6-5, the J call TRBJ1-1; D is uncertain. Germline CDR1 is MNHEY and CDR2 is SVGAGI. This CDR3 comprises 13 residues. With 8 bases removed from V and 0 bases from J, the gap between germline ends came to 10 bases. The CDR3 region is CASGPRVNTEAFF. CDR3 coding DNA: TGTGCCAGCGGACCAAGGGTGAACACTGAAGCTTTCTTT.

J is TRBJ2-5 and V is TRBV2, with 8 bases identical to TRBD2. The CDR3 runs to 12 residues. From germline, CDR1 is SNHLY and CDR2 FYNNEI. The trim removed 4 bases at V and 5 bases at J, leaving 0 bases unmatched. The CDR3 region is CASSGLAETQYF. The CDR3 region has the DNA TGTGCCAGCAGTGGACTAGCGGAGACCCAGTACTTC.

For the CDR3, the DNA is TGTGCCAGCAGTGACAGGGGGGCTAACTATGGCTACACCTTC. It translates to CASSDRGANYGYTF. The chain has TRBV6-6 and TRBJ1-2, with 9 bases matching TRBD1. The CDR3 is 14 amino acids. The V segment lost 5 bases and the J segment 0 bases; nucleotides outside the gene matches: 1. Germline CDR1 is MNHNY and CDR2 is SVGAGI (reference sequence).

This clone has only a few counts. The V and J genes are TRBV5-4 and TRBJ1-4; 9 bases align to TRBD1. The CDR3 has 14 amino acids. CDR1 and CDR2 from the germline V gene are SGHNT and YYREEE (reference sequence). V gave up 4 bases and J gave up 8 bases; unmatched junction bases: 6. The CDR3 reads CASSLQGAEEKLFF. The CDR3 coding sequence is TGTGCCAGCAGCCTACAGGGGGCTGAGGAAAAACTGTTTTTT.

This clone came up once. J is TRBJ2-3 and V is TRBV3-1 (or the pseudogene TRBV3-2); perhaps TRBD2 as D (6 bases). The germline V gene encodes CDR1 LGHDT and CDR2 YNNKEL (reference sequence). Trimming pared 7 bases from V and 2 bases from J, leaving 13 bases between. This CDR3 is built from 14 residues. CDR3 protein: CASTGTGNTDTQYF. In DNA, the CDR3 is TGTGCCAGCACCGGGACTGGGAACACAGATACGCAGTATTTT.

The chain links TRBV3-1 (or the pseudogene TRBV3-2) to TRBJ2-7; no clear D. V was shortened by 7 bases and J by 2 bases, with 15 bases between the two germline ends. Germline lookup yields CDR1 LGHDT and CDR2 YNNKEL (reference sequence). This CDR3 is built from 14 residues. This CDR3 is CASNGPGETYEQYF. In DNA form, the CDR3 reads TGTGCCAGCAACGGACCTGGGGAAACCTACGAGCAGTACTTC.

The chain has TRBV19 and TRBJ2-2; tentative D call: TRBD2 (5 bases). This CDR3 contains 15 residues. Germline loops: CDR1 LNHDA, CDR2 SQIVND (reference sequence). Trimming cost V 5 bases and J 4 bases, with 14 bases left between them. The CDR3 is CASSSRGLSTGELFF. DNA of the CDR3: TGTGCCAGTAGTTCCAGAGGGCTGAGCACCGGGGAGCTGTTTTTT.

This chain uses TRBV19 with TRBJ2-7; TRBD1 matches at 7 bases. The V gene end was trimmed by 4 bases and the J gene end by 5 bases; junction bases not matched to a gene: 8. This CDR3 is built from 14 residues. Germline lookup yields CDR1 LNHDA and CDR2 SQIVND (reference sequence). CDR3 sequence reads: CASSTGQAPNEQYF. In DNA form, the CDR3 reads TGTGCCAGTAGTACTGGACAGGCTCCCAACGAGCAGTACTTC.

The chain's CDR3 is CASSLFGSGYESYEQYF. Here the CDR3 DNA reads TGTGCCAGCAGTTTATTTGGGTCGGGCTATGAGTCCTACGAGCAGTACTTC. The chain recombines TRBV27 with TRBJ2-7; the D is unclear. This CDR3 is built from 17 residues. V was clipped by 1 base and J by 1 base, with 17 bases between them. Germline V gene lookup returns CDR1 MNHEY and CDR2 SMNVEV (reference sequence).

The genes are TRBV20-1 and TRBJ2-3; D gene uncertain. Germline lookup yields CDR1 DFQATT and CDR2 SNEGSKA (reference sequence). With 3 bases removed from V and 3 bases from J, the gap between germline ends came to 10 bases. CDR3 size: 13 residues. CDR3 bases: TGCAGTGCTAGTTCGGTGGGAACAGATACGCAGTATTTT. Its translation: CSASSVGTDTQYF.

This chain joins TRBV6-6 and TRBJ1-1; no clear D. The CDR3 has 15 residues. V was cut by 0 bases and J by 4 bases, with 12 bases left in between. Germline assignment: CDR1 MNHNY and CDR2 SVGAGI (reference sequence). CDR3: CASSYSKARVTEAFF. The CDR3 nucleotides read TGTGCCAGCAGTTACTCGAAGGCTCGGGTCACTGAAGCTTTCTTT.

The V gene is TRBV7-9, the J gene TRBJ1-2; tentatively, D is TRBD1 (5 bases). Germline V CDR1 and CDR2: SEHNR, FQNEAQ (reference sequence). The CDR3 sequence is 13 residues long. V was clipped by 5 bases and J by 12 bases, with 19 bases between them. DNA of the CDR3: TGTGCCAGCAGCGCATCACAGGAGACTGTAAACACCTTC. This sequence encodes CASSASQETVNTF.

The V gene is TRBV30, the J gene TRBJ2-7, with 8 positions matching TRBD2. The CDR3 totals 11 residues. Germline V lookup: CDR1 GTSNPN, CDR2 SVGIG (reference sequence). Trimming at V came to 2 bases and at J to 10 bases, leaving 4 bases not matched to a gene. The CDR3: CAWSPGGDQYF. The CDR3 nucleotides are TGTGCCTGGAGTCCGGGGGGGGATCAGTACTTC.

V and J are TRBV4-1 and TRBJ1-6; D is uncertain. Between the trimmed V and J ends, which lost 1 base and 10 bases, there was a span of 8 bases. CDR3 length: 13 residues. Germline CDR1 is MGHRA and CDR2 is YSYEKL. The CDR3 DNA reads TGCGCCAGCAGCCAAGGACGGGGATCACCCCTCCACTTT. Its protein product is CASSQGRGSPLHF.

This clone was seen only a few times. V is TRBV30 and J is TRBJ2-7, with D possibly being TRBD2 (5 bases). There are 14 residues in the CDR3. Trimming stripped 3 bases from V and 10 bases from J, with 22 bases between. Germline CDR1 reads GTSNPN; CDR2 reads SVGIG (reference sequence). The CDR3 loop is CAWSPPAPTRGQYF. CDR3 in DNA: TGTGCCTGGAGCCCCCCAGCTCCCACCCGGGGTCAGTACTTC.

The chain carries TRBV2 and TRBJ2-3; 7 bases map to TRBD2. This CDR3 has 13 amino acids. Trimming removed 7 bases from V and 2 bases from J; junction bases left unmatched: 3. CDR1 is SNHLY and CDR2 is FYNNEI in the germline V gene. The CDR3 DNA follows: TGTGCCAGCAACCGGGACTACACAGATACGCAGTATTTT. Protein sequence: CASNRDYTDTQYF.